The text below deals with one T cell receptor (beta chain). The data were produced by immunoSEQ multiplex PCR, yet TCRdb's version contains in-frame clones alone and is incomplete. This table holds 2 million to 3 million clones, approximately 93% found once. Germline loops: CDR1 MDHEN, CDR2 SYDVKM. The CDR3 has 16 residues. The V and J ends lost 3 bases and 1 base respectively, with 15 bases between them. This sample stems from a study of shared clonotypes between healthy human individuals. The receptor was derived from a man aged 18 to 29 in good health. Some clones in this sample may be carry-over from other donors' samples. The sample comprised naive CD4+ T cells from PBMCs. Subset specified: CD45RA+ positively selected. The chain combines TRBV28 with TRBJ1-1; possible D gene TRBD1, 5 bases. The CDR3 DNA reads TGTGCCAGCAGTTTCAGAGATCATACAGGGAACACTGAAGCTTTCTTT. It is translated as CASSFRDHTGNTEAFF.